These 8 T cell receptor beta chains originate from one sample sequenced in a study of blood T cells in healthy people across ages. A second PCR, run for roughly 6 to 11 cycles, used a sample-barcoded 5' primer plus a J-beta primer mix. MiXCR, run by TCRdb on the 5' RACE reads, gives a single entry per CDR3 protein. The table records hundreds of thousands of distinct CDR3 sequences, around a quarter of them present only once. A further study also used this sample, focusing on T cells of mothers and their children.

Sequencing input: blood. Receptors originate from a boy aged 5-17 years in good health.

This chain joins TRBV20-1 and TRBJ2-7, with unresolved D. The CDR3 sequence is 14 residues long. Deletions cut 2 bases from V and 6 bases from J, with 17 bases between. Germline loops: CDR1 DFQATT, CDR2 SNEGSKA (reference sequence). The CDR3 loop reads CSARPGPWVPEQYF. In DNA, the CDR3 is TGCAGTGCTAGACCGGGTCCCTGGGTTCCCGAGCAGTACTTC.

The chain links TRBV7-9 to TRBJ2-7, with 7 bases matching TRBD2. The germline gives CDR1 SEHNR, CDR2 FQNEAQ (reference sequence). The length of the CDR3 is 15 residues. J was trimmed by 2 bases and V by 5 bases; bases with no gene match: 9. CDR3 sequence: CASSPPSGITYEQYF. The CDR3 bases are TGTGCCAGCAGCCCCCCGAGCGGGATAACCTACGAGCAGTACTTC.

This clonotype was recorded a few times. The chain joins TRBV28 to TRBJ2-3, with TRBD2 identical over 12 bases. The V gene end was trimmed by 5 bases and the J gene end by 4 bases; junction bases not matched to a gene: 7. The CDR3 runs to 16 residues. The germline V gene encodes CDR1 MDHEN and CDR2 SYDVKM. CDR3 region: CASSDSGLAGADTQYF. Here the CDR3 DNA reads TGTGCCAGCAGTGACTCGGGACTAGCGGGCGCAGATACGCAGTATTTT.

This rearrangement joins TRBV20-1 to TRBJ2-5; 8 bases are a match to TRBD1. V lost 3 bases to trimming and J lost 4 bases; unmatched junction nucleotides: 4. CDR3 length equals 13 residues. The germline CDR1 and CDR2 sequences are DFQATT and SNEGSKA (reference sequence). CDR3 DNA sequence: TGCAGTGCTAGCGGCAGGGGGCGAGAGACCCAGTACTTC. It codes for CSASGRGRETQYF.

The rearrangement links TRBV20-1 to TRBJ2-1; 9 nucleotides line up with TRBD1. The CDR3 has 14 amino acids. Looked up from germline, CDR1 is DFQATT and CDR2 is SNEGSKA (reference sequence). V shed 4 bases and J 9 bases; nucleotides not matched to a gene: 10. The CDR3 is CSATSGTGTTEQFF. CDR3 coding DNA: TGCAGTGCTACCTCCGGGACAGGGACGACTGAGCAGTTCTTC.

The chain joins TRBV6-5 to TRBJ2-1, with D uncertain. Per germline, CDR1 MNHEY and CDR2 SVGAGI. The CDR3 extends over 15 amino acids. Trimming took off 8 bases at V and 5 bases at J, with 19 bases between the two ends. As DNA, the CDR3 is TGTGCCAGCGGCGTGGTGACTGGCCCCCACAATGAGCAGTTCTTC. Amino acids: CASGVVTGPHNEQFF.

This clonotype was found a few times. The genes are TRBV28 and TRBJ1-2; maybe TRBD1 (5 bases). V gave up 3 bases and J gave up 9 bases, with 11 bases separating them. CDR1 and CDR2 from the germline V gene are MDHEN and SYDVKM. There are 12 residues in the CDR3. The chain's CDR3 is CASSFQGWRYTF. The CDR3 nucleotides are TGTGCCAGCAGTTTTCAGGGTTGGCGCTACACCTTC.

The DNA of the CDR3 is TGTGCCAGCAGCTGGGACAGGGGGGGGGTTGGCTACACCTTC. Translation: CASSWDRGGVGYTF. The V gene is TRBV7-2, the J gene TRBJ1-2; 11 nucleotides agree with TRBD1. V was clipped by 4 bases and J by 7 bases; unmatched bases: 5. This CDR3 is 14 amino acids long. Germline V lookup: CDR1 SGHTA, CDR2 FQGNSA. The complete variable domain, with remaining parts taken from reference TRBV7-2 and TRBJ1-2, reads GAGVSQSPSNKVTEKGKDVELRCDPISGHTALYWYRQSLGQGLEFLIYFQGNSAPDKSGLPSDRFSAERTGGSVSTLTIQRTQQEDSAVYLCASSWDRGGVGYTFGSGTRLTVV.